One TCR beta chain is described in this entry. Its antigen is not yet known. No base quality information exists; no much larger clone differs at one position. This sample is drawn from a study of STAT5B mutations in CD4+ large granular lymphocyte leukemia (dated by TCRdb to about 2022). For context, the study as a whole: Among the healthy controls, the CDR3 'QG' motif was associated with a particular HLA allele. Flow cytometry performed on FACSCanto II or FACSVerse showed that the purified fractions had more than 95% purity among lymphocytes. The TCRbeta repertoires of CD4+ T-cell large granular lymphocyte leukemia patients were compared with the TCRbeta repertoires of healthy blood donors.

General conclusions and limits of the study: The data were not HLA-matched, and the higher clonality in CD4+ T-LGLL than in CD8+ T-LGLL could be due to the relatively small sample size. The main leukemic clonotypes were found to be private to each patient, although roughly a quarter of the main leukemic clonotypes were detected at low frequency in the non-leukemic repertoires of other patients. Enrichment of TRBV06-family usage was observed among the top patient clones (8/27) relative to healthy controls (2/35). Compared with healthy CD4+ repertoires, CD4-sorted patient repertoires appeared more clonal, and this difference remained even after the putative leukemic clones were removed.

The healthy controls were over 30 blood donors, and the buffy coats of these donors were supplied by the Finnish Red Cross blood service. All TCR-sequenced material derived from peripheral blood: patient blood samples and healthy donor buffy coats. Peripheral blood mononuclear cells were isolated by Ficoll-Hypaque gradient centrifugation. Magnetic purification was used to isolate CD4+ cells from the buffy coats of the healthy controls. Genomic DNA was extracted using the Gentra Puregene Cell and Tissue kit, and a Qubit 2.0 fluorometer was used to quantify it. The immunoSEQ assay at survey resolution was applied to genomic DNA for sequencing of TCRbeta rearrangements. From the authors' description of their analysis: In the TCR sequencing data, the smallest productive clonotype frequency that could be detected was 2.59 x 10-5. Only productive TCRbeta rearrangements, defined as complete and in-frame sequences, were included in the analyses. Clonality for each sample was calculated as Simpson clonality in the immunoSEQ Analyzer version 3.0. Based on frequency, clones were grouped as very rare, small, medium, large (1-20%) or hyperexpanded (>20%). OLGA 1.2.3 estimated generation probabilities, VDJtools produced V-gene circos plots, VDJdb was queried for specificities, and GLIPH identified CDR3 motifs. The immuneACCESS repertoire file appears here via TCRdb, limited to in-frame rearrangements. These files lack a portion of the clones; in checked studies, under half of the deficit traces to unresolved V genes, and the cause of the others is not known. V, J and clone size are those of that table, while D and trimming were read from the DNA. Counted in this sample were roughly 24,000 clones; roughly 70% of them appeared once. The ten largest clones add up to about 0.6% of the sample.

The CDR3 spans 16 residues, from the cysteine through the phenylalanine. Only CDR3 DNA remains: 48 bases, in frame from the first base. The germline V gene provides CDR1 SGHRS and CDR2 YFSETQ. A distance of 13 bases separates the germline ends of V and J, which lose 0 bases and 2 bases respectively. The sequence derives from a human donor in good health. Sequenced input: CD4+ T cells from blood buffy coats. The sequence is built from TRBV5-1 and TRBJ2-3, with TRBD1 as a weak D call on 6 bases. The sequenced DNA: TGCGCCAGCAGCTTGGGGGCTGGGGGACACACAGATACGCAGTATTTT. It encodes CASSLGAGGHTDTQYF.